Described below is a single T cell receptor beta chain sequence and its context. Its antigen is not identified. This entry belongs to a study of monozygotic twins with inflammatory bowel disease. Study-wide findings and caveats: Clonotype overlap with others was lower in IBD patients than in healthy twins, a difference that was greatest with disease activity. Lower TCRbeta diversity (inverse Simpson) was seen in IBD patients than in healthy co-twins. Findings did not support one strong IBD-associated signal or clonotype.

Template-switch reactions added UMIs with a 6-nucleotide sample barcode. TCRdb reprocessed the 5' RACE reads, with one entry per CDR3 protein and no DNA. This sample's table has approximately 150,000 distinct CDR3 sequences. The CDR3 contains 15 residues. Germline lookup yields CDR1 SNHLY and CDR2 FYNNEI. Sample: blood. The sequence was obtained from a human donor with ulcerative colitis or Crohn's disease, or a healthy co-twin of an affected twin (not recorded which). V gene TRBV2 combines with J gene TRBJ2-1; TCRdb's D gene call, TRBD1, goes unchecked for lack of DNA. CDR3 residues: CASSDTGGSYNEQFF.